Following are 30 T cell receptor beta chains from one sample sequenced in a study of T-cell memory formation after mild COVID-19 (dated by TCRdb to the early 2020s). Library preparation was by 5' RACE. TCRdb records Illumina NovaSeq 6000 as the sequencer. TCRdb applied fastp at Q25 and MiXCR to the public reads, then kept only in-frame beta chains. All rows with the same CDR3 protein become a single entry with the most common DNA and genes. This sample comprises fewer than 350,000 distinct CDR3 sequences, approximately 7.6% of them detected only once. Jointly, the top ten make up about 20% of the sample. Sequenced input: PBMCs or a T cell subset sorted from them (not recorded which). These receptors were collected from a man younger than 35 who had mild COVID-19 (a few samples of this study predate the infection). The sample titles of this study are shuffled in the database, so cell type and time point are left out; the donor was told from shared clones.

This clonotype was observed a few times. V gene TRBV20-1 combines with J gene TRBJ2-7, with a tentative D call TRBD1 (6 bases). CDR1 DFQATT and CDR2 SNEGSKA come from the germline V gene (reference sequence). The CDR3 has 13 amino acids. V lost 4 bases and J 4 bases, leaving 14 bases between the germline ends. This CDR3 reads CSATQFRGYEQYF. DNA of the CDR3: TGCAGTGCTACCCAATTTAGGGGGTACGAGCAGTACTTC.

The CDR3 DNA sequence: TGTGCCAGCAGTTTTAGTTCAAACCGCGGCAATCAGCCCCAGCATTTT. Amino acids: CASSFSSNRGNQPQHF. This chain joins TRBV2 and TRBJ1-5; unclear D gene. V was pared by 5 bases and J by 2 bases, with 16 bases between. Germline CDR1 and CDR2: SNHLY and FYNNEI. CDR3 length: 16 amino acids.

The rearrangement uses TRBV10-3 and TRBJ2-1, with 9 positions matching TRBD2. V dropped 8 bases and J dropped 8; count of bases not matched to a gene: 7. Germline V lookup: CDR1 ENHRY, CDR2 SYGVKD. The CDR3 spans 13 residues. The CDR3 sequence is CAIGTSTNDEQFF. CDR3 DNA sequence: TGTGCCATCGGGACTAGCACTAATGATGAGCAGTTCTTC.

This clonotype has a handful of counts. The chain employs TRBV5-5 and TRBJ2-3, with D perhaps TRBD1 (5 bases). CDR3 length equals 14 residues. The V gene's germline CDR1 is SGHKS and CDR2 YYEKEE (reference sequence). With 2 bases removed from V and 4 bases from J, the gap between germline ends came to 11 bases. The CDR3 spells CASSFAGPPDTQYF. Written as DNA, the CDR3 is TGTGCCAGCAGCTTCGCAGGGCCCCCAGATACGCAGTATTTT.

This clonotype was counted only a few times. The genes are TRBV6-2 or TRBV6-3 and TRBJ2-7; 14 nucleotides match TRBD2. CDR3 length equals 17 residues. The V gene end was trimmed by 6 bases and the J gene end by 0 bases; junction bases not matched to a gene: 7. Germline CDR1 and CDR2: MNHEY and SVGEGT. This CDR3 reads CASSRGGLAGVSYEQYF. The CDR3 coding sequence is TGTGCCAGCAGCCGCGGGGGACTAGCGGGGGTCTCCTACGAGCAGTACTTC.

This clonotype was counted ten times or more. The chain employs TRBV7-9 and TRBJ2-3; D is unclear. Per the germline V gene, CDR1 is SEHNR and CDR2 is FQNEAQ (reference sequence). CDR3 length: 13 residues. Trimming stripped 8 bases from V and 0 bases from J, with 9 bases between. This chain's CDR3 is CASLLSSTDTQYF. The CDR3 coding sequence is TGTGCCAGCCTATTATCTAGCACAGATACGCAGTATTTT.

This chain uses TRBV18 with TRBJ1-2, with D maybe TRBD1 (5 bases). Germline CDR1 reads KGHSH; CDR2 reads LQKENI. Trimming stripped 0 bases from V and 4 bases from J, with 12 bases between. This CDR3 comprises 15 residues. In DNA, the CDR3 is TGTGCCAGCTCACCACCGTCGGACGGGGGCTATGGCTACACCTTC. Translation: CASSPPSDGGYGYTF.

The chain recombines TRBV7-8 with TRBJ2-1, with D possibly being TRBD2 (5 bases). Trimming shortened V by 5 bases and J by 9 bases, and 20 bases separated the two germline ends. CDR3 length: 15 amino acids. Germline V gives CDR1 SGHVS, CDR2 FQNEAQ. The CDR3 DNA follows: TGTGCCAGCAGCCCAAGAGGGAAATCGTTTGCTGAGCAGTTCTTC. The encoded protein is CASSPRGKSFAEQFF.

This clonotype was observed many times. The chain joins TRBV6-2 or TRBV6-3 to TRBJ2-3; 10 bases are shared with TRBD2. The germline V gene encodes CDR1 MNHEY and CDR2 SVGEGT. J gave up 0 bases and V 6 bases, and 0 bases lay outside the gene matches. The CDR3 loop spans 14 amino acids. CDR3 region: CASRTSGSTDTQYF. The CDR3, as DNA: TGTGCCAGCAGGACTAGCGGGAGCACAGATACGCAGTATTTT.

The chain recombines TRBV6-5 with TRBJ1-5; 12 bases fit TRBD1. This CDR3 spans 14 amino acids. Germline assignment: CDR1 MNHEY and CDR2 SVGAGI. Germline trimming cut 2 bases from V and 7 bases from J; bases unmatched to any gene: 0. The CDR3 region is CASSYGTGGQPQHF. The CDR3 nucleotides are TGTGCCAGCAGTTACGGGACAGGGGGCCAGCCCCAGCATTTT.

This clonotype was counted ten times or more. The chain employs TRBV7-6 and TRBJ2-3; TRBD2 matches at 8 bases. The CDR3 is 18 residues long. Germline-derived CDR1 and CDR2 are SGHVS and FNYEAQ. Losses at the gene ends were 5 bases for V and 4 bases for J; bases not matched to a gene: 17. The CDR3 bases are TGTGCCAGCAGCACACGCGGGGGGCCGACAAAACAACCAGATACGCAGTATTTT. Encoded protein: CASSTRGGPTKQPDTQYF.

The J gene is TRBJ2-1, the V gene TRBV27; 7 bases are shared with TRBD2. Germline CDR1 reads MNHEY; CDR2 reads SMNVEV (reference sequence). The CDR3 runs to 17 residues. V trimming: 6 bases; J trimming: 4 bases; junction bases outside the gene matches: 15. The CDR3 loop reads CASRSTLVGGVYNEQFF. The CDR3 nucleotides read TGTGCCAGCAGATCCACCCTTGTGGGGGGGGTATACAATGAGCAGTTCTTC.

This clonotype was picked up many times. The J gene is TRBJ1-1, the V gene TRBV4-3; tentatively, D is TRBD1 (5 bases). The CDR3 length is 16 residues. Trimming stripped 5 bases from V and 2 bases from J, with 18 bases between. Per germline, CDR1 LGHNA and CDR2 YSLEER. CDR3 sequence: CASSEGFEGLNTEAFF. The CDR3 nucleotides read TGCGCCAGCAGCGAGGGGTTTGAGGGACTTAACACTGAAGCTTTCTTT.

Many counts were recorded for this clonotype. The gene calls are TRBV18 and TRBJ2-5; no definite D call. The CDR3 has 13 residues. Trimming shortened V by 3 bases and J by 5 bases, and 10 bases separated the two germline ends. Germline CDR1 KGHSH, CDR2 LQKENI. This CDR3 is CASSPPGGETQYF. In DNA, the CDR3 is TGTGCCAGCTCACCCCCGGGCGGCGAGACCCAGTACTTC.

The chain links TRBV19 to TRBJ1-2; possible D gene TRBD1, 6 bases. V gave up 8 bases and J gave up 6 bases, with 13 bases separating them. The CDR3 runs 12 residues. Per germline, CDR1 LNHDA and CDR2 SQIVND (reference sequence). CDR3 amino acids: CASFGGQDGYTF. For the CDR3, the DNA is TGTGCCAGTTTTGGGGGGCAGGATGGCTACACCTTC. The whole variable domain, remainder taken from reference TRBV19 and TRBJ1-2, is DGGITQSPKYLFRKEGQNVTLSCEQNLNHDAMYWYRQDPGQGLRLIYYSQIVNDFQKGDIAEGYSVSREKKESFPLTVTSAQKNPTAFYLCASFGGQDGYTFGSGTRLTVV.

The rearrangement joins TRBV27 to TRBJ2-7; perhaps TRBD1 as D (6 bases). The CDR3 runs to 14 residues. V dropped 5 bases and J dropped 7 bases, with 18 bases sitting between them. Germline CDR1 and CDR2: MNHEY and SMNVEV (reference sequence). The CDR3, as DNA: TGTGCCAGCAGTCCGCAGGTCGACAGGATAGAGCAGTACGTC. Its translation is CASSPQVDRIEQYV.

The sample holds a few counts of this clonotype. The chain links TRBV12-3 or TRBV12-4 to TRBJ2-3; D may be TRBD1 (5 bases). The V end was cut by 1 base, the J end by 7 bases, with 12 bases between. The CDR3 has 14 amino acids. CDR3: CASSLGGTLNTQYF. The CDR3, as DNA: TGTGCCAGCAGTTTAGGGGGCACTTTAAATACGCAGTATTTT.

The V and J genes are TRBV7-2 and TRBJ2-1; tentatively, D is TRBD2 (6 bases). The V end lost 2 bases, the J end lost 9 bases, and 20 bases lay between the germline ends. The germline gives CDR1 SGHTA, CDR2 FQGNSA. This CDR3 is built from 16 residues. CDR3 sequence: CASSLSPPGLSIEQFF. CDR3 nucleotides: TGTGCCAGCAGCTTATCCCCACCGGGACTGTCTATTGAGCAGTTCTTC.

This clonotype was picked up many times. The chain carries TRBV12-3 or TRBV12-4 and TRBJ2-3; no definite D call. This CDR3 spans 14 amino acids. V lost 6 bases, J lost 1 base, and 11 bases lay in between. The CDR3 DNA reads as TGTGCCAGCAGCCTCGGTTGGGGCACAGATACGCAGTATTTT. It yields the protein CASSLGWGTDTQYF.

This clonotype was observed a handful of times. The chain employs TRBV11-1 and TRBJ2-1, with 9 bases that match TRBD2. CDR1 is SGHAT, CDR2 FQDESV, per germline (reference sequence). This CDR3 has 14 amino acids. The trim removed 1 base at V and 10 bases at J, leaving 5 bases unmatched. This CDR3 is CASSLVNLAGEQFF. The CDR3 DNA reads as TGTGCCAGCAGCTTAGTCAACCTAGCGGGAGAGCAGTTCTTC.

This clonotype was recorded at least ten times. Mismatch with germline at one junction end may stem from a read error. The V and J genes are TRBV7-9 and TRBJ2-4; TRBD2 matches 13 bases. The CDR3 has 14 amino acids. Germline V lookup: CDR1 SEHNR, CDR2 FQNEAQ (reference sequence). The CDR3 region has the DNA TGTGCCAGCACCCCTGGGACTAGCGGGGATCAGCACCACTTC. This gives the protein CASTPGTSGDQHHF.

The chain links TRBV11-2 to TRBJ1-1; possible D gene TRBD1, 6 bases. The CDR3 covers 12 residues. Germline V gene data show CDR1 as SGHAT and CDR2 as FQNNGV. Between the trimmed V and J ends, which lost 5 bases and 11 bases, there was a span of 15 bases. The DNA for the CDR3 is TGTGCCAGCAGCCCGGGACACCTTGAGGCTTTCTTT. It translates to CASSPGHLEAFF.

This clonotype was observed a few times. The chain links TRBV12-3 or TRBV12-4 to TRBJ1-2; 10 bases match TRBD1. The CDR3 is 14 residues long. Trimming at V came to 5 bases and at J to 8 bases, leaving 8 bases not matched to a gene. The CDR3 nucleotides are TGTGCCAGCAGTCTCCGACGGACAGGGGGAGGCTACACCTTC. It is translated as CASSLRRTGGGYTF.

Only a few counts were recorded for this clonotype. This sequence joins TRBV7-8 and TRBJ2-2; possible D gene TRBD2, 6 bases. V was trimmed by 4 bases and J by 0 bases, leaving 12 bases between them. CDR3 size: 16 residues. Per germline, CDR1 SGHVS and CDR2 FQNEAQ. CDR3 nucleotide sequence: TGTGCCAGCAGCTCCGTCGGGACTTCGAACACCGGGGAGCTGTTTTTT. It specifies CASSSVGTSNTGELFF.

This clonotype was counted between two and nine times. The chain employs TRBV12-3 or TRBV12-4 and TRBJ1-2; no reliable D call. The CDR3 contains 13 residues. Trimming stripped 6 bases from V and 8 bases from J, with 16 bases between. The CDR3 here is CASRGRGVWGYTF. In DNA, the CDR3 is TGTGCCAGCAGGGGCAGAGGAGTTTGGGGCTACACCTTC.

A few counts support this clonotype. The rearrangement uses TRBV7-6 and TRBJ2-7; D is undetermined. This CDR3 is 16 amino acids long. V lost 5 bases and J lost 0, with 17 bases in between. CDR1 and CDR2 (germline): SGHVS, FNYEAQ. CDR3 in amino acids: CASSQPAEAASYEQYF. As DNA, the CDR3 is TGTGCCAGCAGCCAACCGGCAGAGGCGGCCTCCTACGAGCAGTACTTC.

In its sample, this clonotype was seen a few times. The CDR3 region is CATAEAGTDTQYF. The CDR3, as DNA: TGTGCCACCGCAGAGGCGGGGACAGATACGCAGTATTTT. The chain uses TRBV10-3 and TRBJ2-3; tentatively, D is TRBD2 (6 bases). The V and J ends lost 10 bases and 3 bases respectively, with 14 bases between them. There are 13 residues in the CDR3. Germline CDR1 ENHRY, CDR2 SYGVKD.

This clonotype was found a few times. The chain combines TRBV5-4 with TRBJ1-2; TRBD1 matches 10 bases. This CDR3 has 15 amino acids. Per germline, CDR1 SGHNT and CDR2 YYREEE (reference sequence). V was clipped by 5 bases and J by 3 bases; unmatched bases: 7. Written as DNA, the CDR3 is TGTGCCAGCAGGACAGGACAGGGGGGGGACTATGGCTACACCTTC. It encodes CASRTGQGGDYGYTF.

The sample holds many counts of this clonotype. The rearrangement joins TRBV24-1 to TRBJ2-3; 11 bases map to TRBD1. J lost 5 bases, V lost 4 bases, and 7 bases had no gene match. Germline V lookup: CDR1 KGHDR, CDR2 SFDVKD. This CDR3 spans 16 amino acids. The chain's CDR3 is CATSDPRDRGGDTQYF. Written as DNA, the CDR3 is TGTGCCACCAGTGACCCTAGGGACAGGGGGGGAGATACGCAGTATTTT.

This clonotype has just a few counts. The rearrangement links TRBV4-2 to TRBJ2-7; possible D gene TRBD2, 5 bases. CDR1 is LGHNA, CDR2 YNFKEQ, per germline. CDR3 size: 13 residues. Trimming stripped 0 bases from V and 9 bases from J, with 12 bases between. The CDR3 nucleotides read TGTGCCAGCAGCCAAGACCTGCGGGCTCCGCAGTACGTC. Translation: CASSQDLRAPQYV.